This note documents a single T cell receptor beta chain sequence. This CDR3 has 12 residues. Germline V lookup: CDR1 ENHRY, CDR2 SYGVKD. The V end was cut by 6 bases, the J end by 1 base, with 4 bases between. The sample belongs to a study of shared clonotypes between healthy human individuals. Sequencing was performed with immunoSEQ multiplex PCR; in TCRdb, only in-frame clones are kept and a portion is missing. The repertoire includes about 380,000 clones, just over 95% of them detected once, and around 0.29% sits in the top ten. The source material was memory CD8+ T cells sorted from blood. Subset defined: CD45RO+ cells pooled with CCR7-negative TemRA cells. The sequence was collected from a man aged 30 to 39 in good health. This rearrangement joins TRBV10-3 to TRBJ1-3; unclear D gene. CDR3 sequence (DNA): TGTGCCATCAGGGAATCTGGAAACACCATATATTTT. Encoded protein: CAIRESGNTIYF.